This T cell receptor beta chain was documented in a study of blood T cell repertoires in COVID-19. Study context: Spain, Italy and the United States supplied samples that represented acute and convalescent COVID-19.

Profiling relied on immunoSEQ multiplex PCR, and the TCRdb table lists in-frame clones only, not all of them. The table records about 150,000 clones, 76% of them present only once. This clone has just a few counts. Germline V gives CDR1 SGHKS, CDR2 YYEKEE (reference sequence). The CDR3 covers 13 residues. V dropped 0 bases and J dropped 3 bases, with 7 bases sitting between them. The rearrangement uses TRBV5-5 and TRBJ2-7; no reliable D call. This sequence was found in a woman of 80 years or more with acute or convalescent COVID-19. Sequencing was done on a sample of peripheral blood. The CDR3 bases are TGTGCCAGCAGCTTGGAGTGGAGCTACGAGCAGTACTTC. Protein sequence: CASSLEWSYEQYF.